A single sample is the source of the 32 T cell receptor beta chains below, sequenced in a study of cytomegalovirus exposure and HLA in healthy donors. The protocol was immunoSEQ multiplex PCR, while the TCRdb copy is restricted to in-frame clones and leaves out a portion. The data show around 400,000 clones, 75% to 90% seen once. The material sequenced was PBMCs. These receptors all stem from a woman between 18 and 29 years old in good health and CMV-seronegative.

The table lists this clone with a few counts. The chain recombines TRBV15 with TRBJ1-6; tentative D call: TRBD1 (6 bases). V lost 3 bases and J 12 bases, leaving 9 bases between the germline ends. Per the germline V gene, CDR1 is LNHNV and CDR2 is YYDKDF (reference sequence). The CDR3 spans 12 residues. CDR3 in DNA: TGTGCCACCAGCAGCCAACAGGGACCCCTCCACTTT. As protein: CATSSQQGPLHF.

This rearrangement joins TRBV2 to TRBJ1-2, with TRBD1 matching 7 bases. Germline V lookup: CDR1 SNHLY, CDR2 FYNNEI. The CDR3 loop spans 13 amino acids. The V and J ends lost 8 bases and 8 bases, in that order; junction bases with no gene match: 11. CDR3 DNA: TGTGCCAGCCGCCGGACAGGACTGGGAGGCTACACCTTC. Translating it yields CASRRTGLGGYTF.

This clone was found a few times. This rearrangement joins TRBV6-5 to TRBJ2-7; 8 bases line up with TRBD1. Unmatched junction bases numbered 6, after V lost 6 bases and J lost 2 bases. Germline-derived CDR1 and CDR2 are MNHEY and SVGAGI. The CDR3 is made up of 14 amino acids. The CDR3 reads CASSQFRGPYEQYF. The DNA of the CDR3 is TGTGCCAGCAGCCAATTCAGGGGGCCCTACGAGCAGTACTTC.

This chain joins TRBV7-9 and TRBJ2-5, with D possibly matching TRBD2 (6 bases). V lost 4 bases to trimming and J lost 5 bases, with 14 bases between them. Germline V gives CDR1 SEHNR, CDR2 FQNEAQ (reference sequence). The CDR3 has 14 amino acids. CDR3 region: CASSSAGLEETQYF. DNA of the CDR3: TGTGCCAGCAGCTCCGCGGGATTGGAGGAGACCCAGTACTTC. The variable domain in full, with the rest retrieved from reference TRBV7-9 and TRBJ2-5, is DTGVSQNPRHKITKRGQNVTFRCDPISEHNRLYWYRQTLGQGPEFLTYFQNEAQLEKSRLLSDRFSAERPKGSFSTLEIQRTEQGDSAMYLCASSSAGLEETQYFGPGTRLLVL.

The chain carries TRBV19 and TRBJ2-5; perhaps TRBD2 as D (6 bases). V was shortened by 7 bases and J by 3 bases, with 15 bases between the two germline ends. CDR3 size: 14 residues. The germline CDR1 and CDR2 sequences are LNHDA and SQIVND (reference sequence). Written as DNA, the CDR3 is TGTGCCAGTACCCCAGGGACTGCTGAAGAGACCCAGTACTTC. As protein: CASTPGTAEETQYF.

The genes are TRBV5-1 and TRBJ2-7, with 10 nucleotides matching TRBD1. The CDR3 runs 15 residues. V lost 4 bases to trimming and J lost 2 bases; unmatched junction nucleotides: 6. CDR1 and CDR2 (germline): SGHRS, YFSETQ. The CDR3 loop is CASSLWTGGPYEQYF. The CDR3 nucleotides are TGCGCCAGCAGCCTCTGGACAGGGGGTCCCTACGAGCAGTACTTC.

This clone was seen a single time. This chain connects TRBV11-3 to TRBJ1-3; D is perhaps TRBD1 (6 bases). The CDR3 sequence is 14 residues long. V was trimmed by 5 bases and J by 4 bases, leaving 12 bases between them. Germline CDR1 is SGHNT and CDR2 is YENEEA. CDR3 bases: TGTGCCAGCAGCAGATCCGGGACAGGAAACACCATATATTTT. Translating gives CASSRSGTGNTIYF.

The gene calls are TRBV5-5 and TRBJ1-3; no reliable D call. The germline V gene encodes CDR1 SGHKS and CDR2 YYEKEE (reference sequence). The CDR3 has 15 residues. Trimming stripped 0 bases from V and 5 bases from J, with 12 bases between. As DNA, the CDR3 is TGTGCCAGCAGCTTGGCGGACTCAGAAAGAAACACCATATATTTT. This gives the protein CASSLADSERNTIYF.

The J gene is TRBJ2-7, the V gene TRBV10-3; D may be TRBD1 (5 bases). With 6 bases removed from V and 1 base from J, the gap between germline ends came to 13 bases. Germline values: CDR1 ENHRY, CDR2 SYGVKD. The CDR3 contains 14 residues. The CDR3 loop reads CAISPTVSSYEQYF. CDR3 bases: TGTGCCATCAGCCCGACAGTAAGTTCCTACGAGCAGTACTTC.

The CDR3 region has the DNA TGCGCCAGCAGCCGCGTAAGCGGGAGACTAGGTGAGGAGCAGTTCTTC. Its translation: CASSRVSGRLGEEQFF. V and J are TRBV4-1 and TRBJ2-1, with 8 nucleotides matching TRBD2. The V and J ends lost 4 bases and 10 bases, in that order; junction bases with no gene match: 15. The germline CDR1 and CDR2 sequences are MGHRA and YSYEKL. The CDR3 is 16 amino acids.

The chain links TRBV5-8 to TRBJ2-7; the D is unclear. The CDR3 is made up of 12 amino acids. V was cut by 0 bases and J by 5 bases, with 6 bases left in between. CDR1 is SGHTS and CDR2 is YDEGEE in the germline V gene. CDR3 sequence (DNA): TGTGCCAGCAGCTTGGCAGGCCACGAGCAGTACTTC. Protein sequence: CASSLAGHEQYF.

The chain is built from TRBV13 and TRBJ2-4, with D possibly being TRBD2 (5 bases). The CDR3 extends over 17 amino acids. V gave up 1 base and J gave up 0 bases, with 13 bases separating them. Germline V gene sequence: CDR1 PRHDT, CDR2 FYEKMQ (reference sequence). CDR3 DNA sequence: TGTGCCAGCAGCTTAGTTTTAAGCGGACTAGCCAAAAACATTCAGTACTTC. It yields the protein CASSLVLSGLAKNIQYF. Full variable domain (remainder filled in from reference TRBV13 and TRBJ2-4): AAGVIQSPRHLIKEKRETATLKCYPIPRHDTVYWYQQGPGQDPQFLISFYEKMQSDKGSIPDRFSAQQFSDYHSELNMSSLELGDSALYFCASSLVLSGLAKNIQYFGAGTRLSVL.

The genes are TRBV27 and TRBJ2-5, with TRBD2 matching 13 bases. The J segment lost 5 bases and the V segment lost 3 bases, leaving 6 bases of the junction unmatched. Germline CDR1 is MNHEY and CDR2 is SMNVEV (reference sequence). The CDR3 length is 16 residues. CDR3 in amino acids: CASSFATSGGWETQYF. CDR3 bases: TGTGCCAGCAGTTTCGCGACTAGCGGGGGGTGGGAGACCCAGTACTTC.

V is TRBV5-4 and J is TRBJ2-2; no reliable D call. Germline V gives CDR1 SGHNT, CDR2 YYREEE (reference sequence). CDR3 length: 16 residues. V lost 3 bases, J lost 0 bases, and 12 bases lay in between. In DNA, the CDR3 is TGTGCCAGCAGCTCCGAGGTTTGGTCGAACACCGGGGAGCTGTTTTTT. Its translation is CASSSEVWSNTGELFF.

J is TRBJ2-7 and V is TRBV5-1; D is possibly TRBD1 (6 bases). Germline CDR1 is SGHRS and CDR2 is YFSETQ. The V gene lost 8 bases and the J gene lost 3 bases, with 15 bases spanning the gap. The CDR3 totals 13 residues. The CDR3 loop is CASRDTRSYEQYF. The CDR3 DNA reads TGCGCCAGTCGGGACACACGAAGCTACGAGCAGTACTTC.

The chain couples TRBV6-5 to TRBJ2-2; a possible D gene is TRBD2 (5 bases). Germline V CDR1 and CDR2: MNHEY, SVGAGI. Trimming took 4 bases from V and 0 from J, leaving 12 bases between them. CDR3 length equals 16 residues. CDR3 in amino acids: CASSWMEASNTGELFF. The CDR3 nucleotides read TGTGCCAGCAGTTGGATGGAGGCCTCGAACACCGGGGAGCTGTTTTTT.

This sequence joins TRBV15 and TRBJ1-4, with TRBD1 matching 7 bases. The CDR3 is made up of 15 amino acids. CDR1 is LNHNV and CDR2 is YYDKDF in the germline V gene (reference sequence). J gave up 8 bases and V 6 bases, and 12 bases lay outside the gene matches. This CDR3 is CATRPSTGPGEKLFF. In DNA, the CDR3 is TGTGCCACCAGGCCTTCGACAGGGCCTGGGGAAAAACTGTTTTTT.

J is TRBJ1-5 and V is TRBV23-1, with 7 bases lining up with TRBD1. TRBV23-1 is classed as an ORF, of uncertain function. This CDR3 contains 15 residues. The J segment lost 6 bases and the V segment lost 4 bases, leaving 9 bases of the junction unmatched. DNA of the CDR3: TGCGCCAGCAGTCGCCGACAGGGAGGCGGTCAGCCCCAGCATTTT. Translation: CASSRRQGGGQPQHF.

V is TRBV6-5 and J is TRBJ1-2, with D perhaps TRBD1 (6 bases). V was cut by 2 bases and J by 4 bases, with 17 bases left in between. The CDR3 spans 16 residues. Germline V lookup: CDR1 MNHEY, CDR2 SVGAGI. CDR3 amino acids: CASSYTDSRGTYGYTF. CDR3 sequence (DNA): TGTGCCAGCAGTTACACGGACAGCCGAGGGACCTATGGCTACACCTTC.

The chain couples TRBV28 to TRBJ1-2; 7 bases are shared with TRBD1. Germline CDR1 is MDHEN and CDR2 is SYDVKM. V lost 5 bases and J lost 2; bases outside the gene matches: 8. This CDR3 is 15 amino acids long. The CDR3 region is CASSAGGGGNYGYTF. CDR3 bases: TGTGCCAGCAGTGCGGGCGGAGGGGGCAACTATGGCTACACCTTC.

V is TRBV6-5 and J is TRBJ1-4; D uncertain. Looked up from germline, CDR1 is MNHEY and CDR2 is SVGAGI. The CDR3 spans 12 residues. The germline V and J ends were trimmed by 6 bases and 4 bases, with 6 bases remaining between them. This chain's CDR3 is CASRGRNEKLFF. As DNA, the CDR3 is TGTGCCAGCAGGGGCCGTAATGAAAAACTGTTTTTT.

The chain is built from TRBV27 and TRBJ1-4; weak D call: TRBD1 (5 bases). CDR3 length: 14 amino acids. Per germline, CDR1 MNHEY and CDR2 SMNVEV (reference sequence). Deletions cut 5 bases from V and 8 bases from J, with 15 bases between. DNA of the CDR3: TGTGCCAGCAGTCGGGAGGGACTAGGAGAAAAACTGTTTTTT. It yields the protein CASSREGLGEKLFF.

V and J are TRBV5-5 and TRBJ2-7; 10 bases map to TRBD2. V shed 9 bases, J shed 1 base, and the junction held 16 bases outside the gene matches. Germline CDR1 and CDR2: SGHKS and YYEKEE (reference sequence). The CDR3 covers 17 residues. The CDR3 coding sequence is TGTGCCAAAAACTTAGTCGGGGCTAGCGGGAGATCCTACGAGCAGTACTTC. Its translation: CAKNLVGASGRSYEQYF.

Comment on this clone: The same CDR3 is also encoded by other DNA sequences in this sample. The chain combines TRBV19 with TRBJ1-5; unclear D gene. V was trimmed by 1 base and J by 4 bases, leaving 8 bases between them. The CDR3 has 14 amino acids. The germline V gene encodes CDR1 LNHDA and CDR2 SQIVND (reference sequence). CDR3 coding DNA: TGTGCCAGTAGTATAGGAGGGCTTAATCAGCCCCAGCATTTT. Its translation: CASSIGGLNQPQHF.

The J gene is TRBJ2-5, the V gene TRBV10-2; 14 bases map to TRBD2. In germline, CDR1 is WSHSY, CDR2 SAAADI. Germline trimming cut 6 bases from V and 4 bases from J; bases unmatched to any gene: 4. This CDR3 is 15 amino acids long. The CDR3 region has the DNA TGCGCCAGCAGAACCGGGACTAGCGGGAGAGAGACCCAGTACTTC. It is translated as CASRTGTSGRETQYF.

This clone occurred a few times. The chain links TRBV30 to TRBJ1-5, with TRBD1 matching over 7 bases. The CDR3 has 14 residues. J lost 5 bases, V lost 2 bases, and 6 bases had no gene match. Germline-derived CDR1 and CDR2 are GTSNPN and SVGIG (reference sequence). The CDR3, as DNA: TGTGCCTGGAGTATAGGACAGGTTTATCAGCCCCAGCATTTT. This encodes CAWSIGQVYQPQHF.

This chain connects TRBV7-3 to TRBJ2-7, with TRBD2 matching 10 bases. The trim removed 5 bases at V and 4 bases at J, leaving 8 bases unmatched. CDR1 is SGHTA, CDR2 FQGTGA, per germline. This CDR3 is built from 15 residues. The CDR3 loop is CASSQTSGTAYEQYF. The CDR3 coding sequence is TGTGCCAGCAGCCAAACTAGCGGGACAGCTTACGAGCAGTACTTC.

This clone was counted a single time. The rearrangement uses TRBV28 and TRBJ2-7; 7 nucleotides line up with TRBD2. The CDR3 sequence is 13 residues long. J lost 6 bases, V lost 3 bases, and 5 bases had no gene match. Germline V gene data show CDR1 as MDHEN and CDR2 as SYDVKM. The CDR3 protein is CASSFGGVSEQYF. CDR3 bases: TGTGCCAGCAGTTTTGGGGGGGTGAGCGAGCAGTACTTC.

The chain joins TRBV13 to TRBJ1-1; no definite D call. The CDR3 consists of 17 residues. Trimming took 5 bases from V and 2 from J, leaving 21 bases between them. Per germline, CDR1 PRHDT and CDR2 FYEKMQ (reference sequence). The CDR3 DNA reads TGTGCCAGCAGCCGCCCGACACGACCTTCTTCAAACACTGAAGCTTTCTTT. Translated, it gives CASSRPTRPSSNTEAFF.

The chain uses TRBV5-1 and TRBJ1-5, with 9 bases identical to TRBD1. The CDR3 extends over 15 amino acids. With V trimmed by 4 bases and J by 3 bases, 5 bases remained unmatched. Germline values: CDR1 SGHRS, CDR2 YFSETQ. CDR3 sequence reads: CASSATGGDNQPQHF. The CDR3 DNA is TGCGCCAGCAGCGCGACAGGGGGTGACAATCAGCCCCAGCATTTT.

The chain links TRBV27 to TRBJ2-7, with D maybe TRBD2 (5 bases). The CDR3 is 14 amino acids. V was pared by 2 bases and J by 2 bases, with 10 bases between. The germline CDR1 and CDR2 sequences are MNHEY and SMNVEV (reference sequence). The CDR3 DNA reads TGTGCCAGCAGTTTAGGAGGAGTCACCTACGAGCAGTACTTC. Translation: CASSLGGVTYEQYF.

The CDR3 DNA sequence: TGTGCCAGCAGTTACTTCCAGGGGCTTCACACTGAAGCTTTCTTT. This translates into CASSYFQGLHTEAFF. The rearrangement joins TRBV6-6 to TRBJ1-1, with TRBD1 as a possible D gene (6 bases). V dropped 1 base and J dropped 3 bases, with 12 bases sitting between them. The CDR3 contains 15 residues. The germline V gene has CDR1 MNHNY and CDR2 SVGAGI (reference sequence).